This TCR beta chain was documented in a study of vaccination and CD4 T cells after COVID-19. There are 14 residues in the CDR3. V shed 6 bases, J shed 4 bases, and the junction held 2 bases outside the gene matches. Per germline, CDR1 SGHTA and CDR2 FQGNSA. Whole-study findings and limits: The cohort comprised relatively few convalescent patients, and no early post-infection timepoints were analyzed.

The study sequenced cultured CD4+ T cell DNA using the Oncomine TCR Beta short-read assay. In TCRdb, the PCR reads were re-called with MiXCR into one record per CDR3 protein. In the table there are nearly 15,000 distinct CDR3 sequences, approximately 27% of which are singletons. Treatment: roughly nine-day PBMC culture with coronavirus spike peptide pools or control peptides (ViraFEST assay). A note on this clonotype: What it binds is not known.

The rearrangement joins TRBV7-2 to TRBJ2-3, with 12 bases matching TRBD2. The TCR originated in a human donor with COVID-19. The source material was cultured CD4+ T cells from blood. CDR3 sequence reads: CASRRLAGADTQYF. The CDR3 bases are TGTGCCAGCAGGAGACTAGCGGGGGCAGATACGCAGTATTTT.